This TCR beta chain was sequenced for a study of cytomegalovirus exposure and HLA in healthy donors (dated by TCRdb to 2015 to 2018). With respect to the entire study: In an earlier analysis of roughly 590 of the donors, less than 350 Gb of sequence data and roughly 100 million unique TCR beta sequences from about 179 million T cells were reported. HLA typing covered class I and class II loci at four-digit resolution. Besides the first cohort of 500 to 700 subjects, a separate validation cohort made up of 120 different subjects was used. About 320 gigabases of sequencing data and tens of millions of unique TCR sequences were included in an early release covering about 700 HLA-typed donors. A later genetic analysis used genome-wide SNP genotypes for about 65% of the roughly 700 donors, treating that subset as a discovery cohort. The genetic ancestry cluster associated with self-reported Caucasian donors included around four fifths of the 350 to 500 genotyped donors. Donor age, sex, ethnicity and CMV serostatus were compiled together with the repertoire data. Every repertoire in the discovery cohort had been generated on one and the same sequencing platform. The study aimed to test whether cataloging public T cell receptors could reveal signatures of past pathogen exposure. The study combined high-throughput TCR immunosequencing, statistical association of individual TCRs with disease status, and machine learning to predict cytomegalovirus infection status. The T cell repertoires of around 730 subjects were profiled by immunosequencing and related to cytomegalovirus serostatus. Four to six DR-DQ haplotypes were handled as single units for association and clustering, since linkage in the cohort was strong. Across around 400 genotyped donors of the cohort, an average of about 240,000 unique TCR beta nucleotide sequences per donor were sequenced, and roughly a sixth of those sequences were non-productive. Typing coverage differed by locus: A, B, C, DRB1 and DQB1 were typed in roughly 629-640 donors, DQA1 in about 550, DPA1 in 600 to 610, and DPB1 in about 450. The later analysis used no new phenotypic data to find candidate immune exposures, relying instead on TCR beta sequences and their occurrence across donors. A later analysis re-analyzed previously published TCR beta repertoires from approximately 670 donors and added high-resolution HLA genotyping to study TCR occurrence patterns. In an earlier analysis of about 590 of the donors, high-throughput TCR beta sequencing was used to judge whether each TCR beta V gene segment behaved as functional or pseudogenic. Broad study findings and their caveats: In a later analysis, several top co-occurrence clusters were reported to appear linked to parvovirus B19, influenza, CMV and Epstein-Barr virus. According to a later analysis, TCR association rates differed among HLA loci, with DRB1 alleles showing the most associated TCRs and HLA-C alleles showing the fewest. It was suggested by the authors that the approach could potentially be generalized to other disease states and immunological phenotypes. In a later analysis, HLA-associated TCR beta chains showed more clonal expansion and lower generation probabilities than non-associated chains that were equally common. A later genetic analysis associated a missense DCLRE1C variant with V-gene and J-gene trimming of TCR beta chains, and an independent cohort replicated the association. The earlier analysis of almost 600 of the donors excluded roughly 17 rarely observed V segments, including chromosome 9 orphons, because counts were too low. The study listed 150 to 200 TCR beta chains as associated with cytomegalovirus. The only immune exposure information available for the cohort was CMV serostatus. In a later genetic analysis, fewer N-insertions in productive TCRs were reported among donors in an Asian-associated ancestry cluster than the roughly 710-donor mean. A later analysis found that most CMV-associated TCR beta chains appeared HLA-restricted, with HLA associations seemingly driven largely by CMV exposure. This cohort had only TCR beta chains sequenced, and the lack of alpha or paired-chain data limited which features could be detected. The presence/absence analyses assumed that sequencing depth was roughly uniform across donors, and that assumption may not be true. In both the original and validation cohorts, the classifier was reported to diagnose cytomegalovirus status with high specificity and sensitivity. An earlier analysis of approximately 590 of the donors showed that most TCR beta V segments appeared in productive rearrangements either about 87% or about 30% of the time, which broadly matched IMGT annotations. In a later analysis, over 15,000 TCR beta sequences were associated with specific HLA alleles at a false discovery rate of 0.05. In vitro tests confirmed that a few of the cytomegalovirus-associated TCR beta chains recognize cytomegalovirus antigens. A cluster of highly shared sequence variants was judged likely to represent a technical artifact of the sequencing pipeline. When HLA alleles, especially DR and DQ, strongly co-occurred, TCR associations were difficult to assign to individual alleles. Linkage disequilibrium might explain the correlated functional status among segregating V segments, but an unknown experimental factor could not be excluded. While some public TCRs were present in many individuals, most TCR sequences turned up only very rarely across donors. Because HLA typing was unavailable for some donors at each locus, only the typed subset was used in association tests. A further reported finding was that TCR beta sequences accurately predicted the HLA-A and HLA-B alleles for most subjects in the first cohort. The 87-base-pair reads could not distinguish some IMGT-functional V segments, including TRBV6-2 and TRBV6-3, so those segments were excluded.

With regard to this clone: Its antigen is not yet known. No quality values exist for individual bases; no much larger clone is one base distant.

The library relied on the immunoSEQ multiplex PCR assay. The multiplex PCR relied on a mix of 60 forward primers for TCR Vbeta segments and 13 reverse primers for TCR Jbeta segments. The CDR3 region of rearranged TCR beta genes was amplified from genomic DNA with a multiplex PCR assay. The amplified TCR beta libraries were sequenced on the Illumina HiSeq System as 87-base-pair reads. On the study's bioinformatics: Across the 500 to 700 repertoires, a later analysis counted some 81 million unique TCR beta chains, around 10 million of which were shared by at least two donors. A nearest-neighbor algorithm error-corrected the raw reads and collapsed the reads into unique sequences, merging closely related sequences to remove PCR and sequencing errors. Alignment of CDR3 sequences to IMGT reference sequences was used to assign V, D and J gene segments. For a sequence to be retained, a match of at least six nucleotides to both a V gene segment and a J gene segment was required. A rearrangement was called productive if the CDR3 had no stop codons and remained in frame with V and J, and every other rearrangement was called non-productive. CDR3 was defined according to IMGT convention as the region running from the second conserved V-encoded cysteine to the conserved J-encoded phenylalanine. The earlier analysis of more than 450 of the donors excluded sequences that lacked an unambiguous match to a single V gene segment. In an earlier analysis of about 590 of the donors, a V segment was called functional when productive rearrangements were above 56.7%, and segregating when the standard deviation between donors exceeded 5%. A statistical classification framework was built to diagnose cytomegalovirus status from the catalog of TCR beta chain sequences. A later analysis assigned V and J genes by comparing TCR nucleotide sequences with IMGT/GENE-DB human TR gene sequences. The TCRdist pipeline was used in a later analysis to assign CDR3 sequences and most-parsimonious VDJ recombination scenarios. In a later analysis, every TCR beta chain was defined by the combination of its CDR3 amino acid sequence and its V-gene family, and reads without a unique V-gene family were dropped. As a way to deal with suspected cross-contamination and a sequencing artifact, a later analysis dropped over 550 nucleotide sequences that were highly shared and had low generation probability. For each public chain, a later analysis derived a clonal expansion index from normalized ranks of inferred template counts within each repertoire. In a later analysis, generation probabilities were computed using a VDJ recombination model fitted to out-of-frame rearrangements, and the results were checked against IGoR. In a later analysis, TCR-TCR, TCR-HLA and TCR-CMV co-occurrence was scored with hypergeometric tests, and a repertoire-size bias correction was applied to TCR pairs. False discovery rates were estimated in a later analysis by permuting HLA or CMV assignments 20 times. In a later analysis, co-occurring TCRs were grouped using DBSCAN, with TCRdist sequence similarity added in when clustering inside HLA-allele-positive subsets. Repertoires with fewer than 30,000 or more than 120,000 public chains, plus five repertoires with anomalous nucleotide sharing, were excluded from co-occurrence clustering. TCRdb's version of the immuneACCESS table is confined to in-frame rearrangements and falls short of the full clone set. An unresolved V gene accounts for under half of the shortfall where checked; the remainder is of unknown origin. The V and J calls and clone size were taken over from that table, and D and trimming were inferred from the DNA. In all, the sample holds roughly 140,000 clones, and about 82% of those were seen once. 3% to 3.5% of the sample belongs to the ten largest clones.

V drops 3 bases and J drops 5 bases, leaving 16 bases in between. Sequences SGHAT (CDR1) and FQNNGV (CDR2) are obtained from the germline V gene. CDR3 length: 16 amino acids, cysteine to phenylalanine. This entry keeps only the CDR3 DNA: 48 bases, framed from base 1. The cohort comprised approximately 700 healthy bone marrow donors. At the time of sampling, every cohort member was nominally healthy, though immune exposures that went unrecorded were likely present. The donor tested CMV seronegative, placing the donor among the 350 to 400 seronegative members of the cohort. A peripheral blood sample was provided by each donor, and peripheral blood mononuclear cells were used for TCR beta sequencing. The Qiagen DNeasy Blood Extraction Kit was used to extract genomic DNA from the blood cell samples.

The chain uses TRBV11-2 and TRBJ2-2, with no confident D gene call. This TCR derives from a male donor in good health and CMV-seronegative. The material sequenced was PBMCs. Read as DNA, the sequence is TGTGCCAGCAGCTTTACCGGCCGGCGGAGAACCGGGGAGCTGTTTTTT. The translation is CASSFTGRRRTGELFF.